One and the same sample provided the 16 T cell receptor beta chains below, sequenced in a study of blood T cell repertoires in COVID-19. The data were produced by immunoSEQ multiplex PCR, yet TCRdb's version contains in-frame clones alone and is incomplete. The sample has under 400,000 clones; about 90% are singletons. The sample was peripheral blood. These receptors came from a woman aged 25 to 45 with COVID-19, enrolled during active disease.

The V and J genes are TRBV5-6 and TRBJ2-7, with TRBD1 matching over 12 bases. V lost 2 bases, J lost 7 bases, and 7 bases stayed unmatched. The CDR3 loop spans 15 amino acids. In germline, CDR1 is SGHDT, CDR2 YYEEEE. CDR3 DNA sequence: TGTGCCAGCAGCTTAGTGGGACAGGGGGCGCGGGAGCAGTACTTC. Amino acid sequence: CASSLVGQGAREQYF.

V and J are TRBV2 and TRBJ2-5, with D perhaps TRBD1 (6 bases). V was shortened by 7 bases and J by 1 base, with 10 bases between the two germline ends. CDR1 is SNHLY and CDR2 is FYNNEI in the germline V gene. This CDR3 contains 13 residues. This CDR3 is CASTPDSQETQYF. CDR3 coding DNA: TGTGCCAGCACCCCGGACAGCCAAGAGACCCAGTACTTC.

The chain is built from TRBV7-2 and TRBJ2-7; 7 bases line up with TRBD1. V shed 5 bases, J shed 7 bases, and the junction held 8 bases outside the gene matches. Germline CDR1 is SGHTA and CDR2 is FQGNSA. The CDR3 is 13 residues long. The CDR3 region has the DNA TGTGCCAGCAGCGCCAGGACAGGCCTTGAGCAGTACTTC. Its protein is CASSARTGLEQYF. The whole variable domain, remainder taken from reference TRBV7-2 and TRBJ2-7, is GAGVSQSPSNKVTEKGKDVELRCDPISGHTALYWYRQSLGQGLEFLIYFQGNSAPDKSGLPSDRFSAERTGGSVSTLTIQRTQQEDSAVYLCASSARTGLEQYFGPGTRLTVT.

The J gene is TRBJ2-7, the V gene TRBV28; 7 bases align to TRBD2. Germline V gene data show CDR1 as MDHEN and CDR2 as SYDVKM. Trimming cost V 6 bases and J 4 bases; bases outside gene matches: 12. The CDR3 is 15 residues long. This CDR3 is CASSNPSSGRYEQYF. In DNA form, the CDR3 reads TGTGCCAGCAGCAACCCTTCTAGCGGACGTTACGAGCAGTACTTC.

The chain combines TRBV29-1 with TRBJ2-1, with D unresolved. The CDR3 is made up of 9 amino acids. Germline values: CDR1 SQVTM, CDR2 ANQGSEA. V was clipped by 8 bases and J by 9 bases, with 8 bases between them. CDR3 sequence reads: CSSASEQFF. In DNA, the CDR3 is TGCAGCAGCGCTAGTGAGCAGTTCTTC.

This clone was counted a single time. V gene TRBV7-3 combines with J gene TRBJ2-7, with TRBD1 matching over 9 bases. Germline V gives CDR1 SGHTA, CDR2 FQGTGA. CDR3 size: 15 residues. V lost 5 bases to trimming and J lost 6 bases; unmatched junction nucleotides: 11. The CDR3: CASSTSPTGGTEQYF. DNA of the CDR3: TGTGCCAGCAGCACCTCCCCGACAGGGGGTACCGAGCAGTACTTC.

Written as DNA, the CDR3 is TGTGCCAGCAGCCCGGGATCCCGGGCCACCCAGTACTTC. As protein: CASSPGSRATQYF. This chain connects TRBV6-5 to TRBJ2-5; tentatively, D is TRBD2 (5 bases). The CDR3 consists of 13 residues. From germline, CDR1 is MNHEY and CDR2 SVGAGI. V gave up 6 bases and J gave up 8 bases, with 16 bases separating them.

The chain recombines TRBV7-2 with TRBJ1-1, with TRBD1 matching 7 bases. V lost 5 bases and J lost 3; bases outside the gene matches: 9. The CDR3 is 15 amino acids. CDR1 and CDR2 (germline): SGHTA, FQGNSA. CDR3 DNA sequence: TGTGCCAGCAGCCCCAGGGGGAAGGTTGACACTGAAGCTTTCTTT. Its translation is CASSPRGKVDTEAFF.

The rearrangement links TRBV18 to TRBJ1-5, with 8 bases matching TRBD1. Per the germline V gene, CDR1 is KGHSH and CDR2 is LQKENI. The trim removed 6 bases at V and 5 bases at J, leaving 12 bases unmatched. This CDR3 comprises 16 residues. CDR3 sequence: CASSSLDREYDQPQHF. CDR3 bases: TGTGCCAGCTCGTCTCTGGACAGGGAGTACGATCAGCCCCAGCATTTT.

The CDR3 DNA reads as TGTGCCAGCAGTTGGGCTAGCGGGATAGTTACAGATACGCAGTATTTT. It is translated as CASSWASGIVTDTQYF. J is TRBJ2-3 and V is TRBV28; 9 bases map to TRBD2. The CDR3 is 16 amino acids. V shed 4 bases and J 3 bases; nucleotides not matched to a gene: 8. CDR1 is MDHEN, CDR2 SYDVKM, per germline.

This chain uses TRBV11-3 with TRBJ2-5; possibly TRBD2 for D (7 bases). The CDR3 runs to 15 residues. V was cut by 6 bases and J by 4 bases, with 18 bases left in between. Germline V gives CDR1 SGHNT, CDR2 YENEEA. The CDR3 DNA reads TGTGCCAGCAGTTGGAACGCAGGGGAGGGAGAGACCCAGTACTTC. Translated: CASSWNAGEGETQYF.

V usage is TRBV7-2 and J usage is TRBJ2-3; D is undetermined. CDR3 length: 16 amino acids. Trimming shortened V by 1 base and J by 1 base, and 12 bases separated the two germline ends. Germline lookup yields CDR1 SGHTA and CDR2 FQGNSA. The CDR3 is CASSLDLALGTDTQYF. The CDR3 nucleotides read TGTGCCAGCAGCTTAGATCTGGCGCTAGGCACAGATACGCAGTATTTT.

The rearrangement joins TRBV14 to TRBJ1-4, with a weak D call TRBD1 (6 bases). The CDR3 loop spans 15 amino acids. The germline V gene has CDR1 SGHDN and CDR2 FVKESK. Trimming shortened V by 0 bases and J by 8 bases, and 13 bases separated the two germline ends. CDR3 bases: TGTGCCAGCAGCCAAGATCATACAGGGCGAGAAAAACTGTTTTTT. Translation gives CASSQDHTGREKLFF.

This clone was recorded a few times. The V call is TRBV6-4, the J call TRBJ2-7; 8 nucleotides match TRBD2. V was pared by 2 bases and J by 4 bases, with 16 bases of the junction left unmatched. The V gene's germline CDR1 is MRHNA and CDR2 SNTAGT. The CDR3 has 18 residues. This CDR3 reads CASSDVAGGQPSYYEQYF. The CDR3 DNA sequence: TGTGCCAGCAGTGACGTGGCGGGAGGCCAACCCAGCTATTACGAGCAGTACTTC.

This clone was seen only once. The V call is TRBV7-9, the J call TRBJ2-7; D gene ambiguous. The CDR3 has 14 amino acids. V lost 3 bases and J 7 bases, leaving 16 bases between the germline ends. Germline-derived CDR1 and CDR2 are SEHNR and FQNEAQ (reference sequence). The CDR3 DNA reads TGTGCCAGCAGCTTTGCTAGAGGATTTGGAGAGCAGTACTTC. It translates to CASSFARGFGEQYF.

The J gene is TRBJ2-2, the V gene TRBV7-6; 11 bases map to TRBD2. V shed 4 bases and J 7 bases; nucleotides not matched to a gene: 8. Germline lookup yields CDR1 SGHVS and CDR2 FNYEAQ. The CDR3 is 16 residues long. The CDR3, as DNA: TGTGCCAGCAGCTCGACTAGCGGGGTGGGGGTCGGGGAGCTGTTTTTT. It encodes CASSSTSGVGVGELFF. The variable domain in full, with the rest retrieved from reference TRBV7-6 and TRBJ2-2, is GAGVSQSPRYKVTKRGQDVALRCDPISGHVSLYWYRQALGQGPEFLTYFNYEAQQDKSGLPNDRFSAERPEGSISTLTIQRTEQRDSAMYRCASSSTSGVGVGELFFGEGSRLTVL.